What follows are 8 T cell receptor beta chains derived from one specimen sequenced in a study of T cell clonality in common variable immunodeficiency. Data came from immunoSEQ multiplex PCR; TCRdb stores just in-frame clones and leaves some out. The sample has some 45,000 clones, none seen only once. Sequenced material: peripheral blood mononuclear cells. The receptor set was obtained from a person aged 18-69 years in good health.

With regard to this clone: The CDR3 end lies 3 residues beyond the end of the read and is filled in from the germline J gene. The chain carries TRBV19 and TRBJ1-5, with D possibly TRBD1 on 6 matching bases. CDR3 length: 13 residues. Between the trimmed V and J ends, which lost 8 bases and 3 bases, there was a span of 11 bases. From germline, CDR1 is LNHDA and CDR2 SQIVND (reference sequence). The sequenced part of the CDR3 DNA is TGTGCCAGTCGAAACAGGGACAATCAGCCC. Encoded protein: CASRNRDNQP. The whole CDR3 sequence is CASRNRDNQPQHF.

This clone was counted many times. The CDR3 end lies 3 residues beyond the end of the read and is filled in from the germline J gene. The chain employs TRBV13 and TRBJ2-7; tentative D call: TRBD1 (6 bases). V was clipped by 4 bases and J by 1 base, with 11 bases between them. There are 14 residues in the CDR3. Germline CDR1 PRHDT, CDR2 FYEKMQ (reference sequence). Partial CDR3 DNA: TGTGCCAGCAGCTCATACAGGGTATCCTACGAG. Its translation: CASSSYRVSYE. The whole CDR3 protein reads CASSSYRVSYEQYF. The entire variable domain, with the rest obtained from reference TRBV13 and TRBJ2-7, is as follows: AAGVIQSPRHLIKEKRETATLKCYPIPRHDTVYWYQQGPGQDPQFLISFYEKMQSDKGSIPDRFSAQQFSDYHSELNMSSLELGDSALYFCASSSYRVSYEQYFGPGTRLTVT.

This clone was seen a handful of times. Read coverage stops 3 residues before the CDR3 terminus; the germline J gene supplies the remainder. The rearrangement uses TRBV7-8 and TRBJ1-4, with D possibly being TRBD1 (5 bases). The CDR3 spans 15 residues. Germline values: CDR1 SGHVS, CDR2 FQNEAQ. The CDR3 DNA, read in part, is TGTGCCAGCACCCCCCGGGGGTCACTCGGTTCACCA. This gives the protein CASTPRGSLGSP. The whole CDR3 reads CASTPRGSLGSPLFF.

This clone occurred many times. The read terminates 3 residues ahead of where the CDR3 ends, so the germline J gene completes it. The rearrangement joins TRBV7-6 to TRBJ2-5; D perhaps matches TRBD1 (6 bases). In germline, CDR1 is SGHVS, CDR2 FNYEAQ. Deletions cut 0 bases from V and 4 bases from J, with 6 bases between. This CDR3 is built from 13 residues. The CDR3 here is CASSLARGETQYF. The CDR3 bases that were read are TGTGCCAGCAGCTTAGCCAGGGGAGAGACC.

Notes on this clone: The read terminates 3 residues before the CDR3 end, so the remaining end is supplied by the germline J gene. The rearrangement uses TRBV7-6 and TRBJ2-1; the D gene is possibly TRBD1 (6 bases). Germline V CDR1 and CDR2: SGHVS, FNYEAQ. This CDR3 is 14 amino acids long. Trimming took off 4 bases at V and 8 bases at J, with 15 bases between the two ends. The chain's CDR3 is CASSSRVQGDEQFF. The covered CDR3 bases are TGTGCCAGCAGCTCCCGGGTACAGGGCGATGAG.

For this clone: The read ends 3 residues shy of where the CDR3 ends; the end is completed using the germline J gene. J is TRBJ2-7 and V is TRBV19, with TRBD1 matching over 8 bases. Germline V gene data show CDR1 as LNHDA and CDR2 as SQIVND (reference sequence). The junction had 12 bases not matched to a gene; V was cut back by 10 bases and J by 4 bases. This CDR3 comprises 14 residues. The CDR3 region is CATSVGQGPYEQYF. The CDR3 bases that were read are TGTGCCACCTCCGTTGGACAGGGCCCATACGAG.

This clone was detected many times. From the germline J gene comes the end of the CDR3, since the read stops 3 residues before it. V is TRBV5-6 and J is TRBJ2-7; no reliable D call. With 4 bases removed from V and 3 bases from J, the gap between germline ends came to 8 bases. CDR1 is SGHDT and CDR2 is YYEEEE in the germline V gene. The CDR3 has 12 residues. CDR3 sequence: CASSIASYEQYF. CDR3 bases read: TGTGCCAGCAGCATCGCCAGCTACGAG.

In its sample, this clone was seen many times. The CDR3 end lies 3 residues beyond the end of the read and is filled in from the germline J gene. The chain employs TRBV19 and TRBJ1-3; tentative D call: TRBD1 (5 bases). The CDR3 extends over 14 amino acids. V was cut by 7 bases and J by 0 bases, with 10 bases left in between. Germline CDR1 reads LNHDA; CDR2 reads SQIVND (reference sequence). CDR3 loop: CASIRGGSGNTIYF. CDR3 DNA, as far as it was read: TGTGCCAGTATTCGCGGGGGCTCTGGAAACACC.